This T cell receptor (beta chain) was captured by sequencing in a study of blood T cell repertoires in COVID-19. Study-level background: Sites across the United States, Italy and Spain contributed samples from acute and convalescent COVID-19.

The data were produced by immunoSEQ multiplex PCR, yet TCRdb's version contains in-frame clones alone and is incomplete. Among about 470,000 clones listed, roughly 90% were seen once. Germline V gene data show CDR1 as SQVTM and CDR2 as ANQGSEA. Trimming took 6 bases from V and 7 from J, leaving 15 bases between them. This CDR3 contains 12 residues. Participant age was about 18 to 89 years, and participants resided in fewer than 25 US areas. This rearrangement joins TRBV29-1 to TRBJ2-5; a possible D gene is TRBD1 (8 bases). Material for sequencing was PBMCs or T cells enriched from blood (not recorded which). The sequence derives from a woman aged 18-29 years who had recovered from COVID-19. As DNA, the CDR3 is TGCAGCGTCGATACAGGGGGGGGGACCCAGTACTTC. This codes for CSVDTGGGTQYF. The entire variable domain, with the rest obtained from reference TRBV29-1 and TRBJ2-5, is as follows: SAVISQKPSRDICQRGTSLTIQCQVDSQVTMMFWYRQQPGQSLTLIATANQGSEATYESGFVIDKFPISRPNLTFSTLTVSNMSPEDSSIYLCSVDTGGGTQYFGPGTRLLVL.